The present TCR beta chain was sequenced within a study of shared clonotypes between healthy human individuals. Terminally differentiated effector memory CD45RA+ cells were excluded from the naive CD8 cells, which were CD45RO-negative and positively selected for CCR7. The donors were all Caucasian adults (living in Nashville, Tennessee). The data were produced by immunoSEQ multiplex PCR, yet TCRdb's version contains in-frame clones alone and is incomplete. The sample contains around 2,100,000 clones, approximately 95% of which appear only once. This CDR3 contains 16 residues. Trimming took 4 bases from V and 0 from J; bases not matched to a gene: 7. Germline CDR1 is SGHVS and CDR2 is FNYEAQ.

Input material: naive CD8+ T cells sorted from blood. The chain joins TRBV7-6 to TRBJ2-3; TRBD1 matches 7 bases. The sequence was collected from a man aged 18 to 29 in good health. In DNA, the CDR3 is TGTGCCAGCAGCTCCCGGGACAGAGCTAGCACAGATACGCAGTATTTT. Its protein product is CASSSRDRASTDTQYF.